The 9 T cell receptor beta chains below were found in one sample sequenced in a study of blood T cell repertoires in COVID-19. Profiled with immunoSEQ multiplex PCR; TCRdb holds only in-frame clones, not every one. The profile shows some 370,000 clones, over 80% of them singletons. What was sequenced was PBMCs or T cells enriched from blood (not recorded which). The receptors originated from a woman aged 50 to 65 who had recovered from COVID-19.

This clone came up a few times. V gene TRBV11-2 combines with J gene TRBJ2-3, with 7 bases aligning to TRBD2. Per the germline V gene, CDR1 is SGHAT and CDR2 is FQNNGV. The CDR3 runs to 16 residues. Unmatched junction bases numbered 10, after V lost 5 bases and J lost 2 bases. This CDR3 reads CASSLPPAGHTDTQYF. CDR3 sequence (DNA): TGTGCCAGCAGCCTCCCGCCAGCGGGGCACACAGATACGCAGTATTTT.

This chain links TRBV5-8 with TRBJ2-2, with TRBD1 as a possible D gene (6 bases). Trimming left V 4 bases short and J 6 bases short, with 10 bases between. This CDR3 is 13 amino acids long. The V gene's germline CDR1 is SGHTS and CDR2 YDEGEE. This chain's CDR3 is CASSLRTAGELFF. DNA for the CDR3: TGTGCCAGCAGCCTGCGGACAGCCGGGGAGCTGTTTTTT.

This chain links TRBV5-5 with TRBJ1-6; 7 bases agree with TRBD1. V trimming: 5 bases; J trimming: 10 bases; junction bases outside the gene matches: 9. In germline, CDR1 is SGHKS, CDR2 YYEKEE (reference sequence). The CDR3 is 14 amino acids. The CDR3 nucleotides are TGTGCCAGCAGTCGACAGGGCGAGAGATCACCCCTCCACTTT. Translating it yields CASSRQGERSPLHF.

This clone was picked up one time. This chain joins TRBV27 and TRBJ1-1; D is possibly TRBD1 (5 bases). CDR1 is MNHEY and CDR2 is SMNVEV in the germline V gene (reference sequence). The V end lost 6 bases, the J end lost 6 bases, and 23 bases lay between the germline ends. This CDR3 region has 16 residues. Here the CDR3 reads CASRLWGVGLNSEAFF. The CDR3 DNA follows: TGTGCCAGCAGGCTCTGGGGCGTCGGATTAAACTCTGAAGCTTTCTTT.

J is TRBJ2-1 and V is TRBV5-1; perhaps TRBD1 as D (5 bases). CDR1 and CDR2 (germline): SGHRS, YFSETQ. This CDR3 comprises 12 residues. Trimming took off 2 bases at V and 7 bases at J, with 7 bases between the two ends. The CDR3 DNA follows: TGCGCCAGCAGCTTACAGGCGAATGAGCAGTTCTTC. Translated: CASSLQANEQFF.

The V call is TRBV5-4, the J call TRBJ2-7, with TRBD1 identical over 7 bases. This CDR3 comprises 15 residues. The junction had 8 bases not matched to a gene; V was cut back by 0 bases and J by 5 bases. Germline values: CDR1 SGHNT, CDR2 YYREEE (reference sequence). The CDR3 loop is CASSLVRQGLNEQYF. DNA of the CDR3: TGTGCCAGCAGCTTGGTCCGACAGGGTTTAAACGAGCAGTACTTC.

The CDR3, as DNA: TGTGCCAGCAGCCAGAGCGGATCCTATAATTCACCCCTCCACTTT. Translation: CASSQSGSYNSPLHF. The rearrangement uses TRBV5-4 and TRBJ1-6; D not resolved. The germline gives CDR1 SGHNT, CDR2 YYREEE (reference sequence). The CDR3 consists of 15 residues. The V end lost 4 bases, the J end lost 1 base, and 9 bases lay between the germline ends.

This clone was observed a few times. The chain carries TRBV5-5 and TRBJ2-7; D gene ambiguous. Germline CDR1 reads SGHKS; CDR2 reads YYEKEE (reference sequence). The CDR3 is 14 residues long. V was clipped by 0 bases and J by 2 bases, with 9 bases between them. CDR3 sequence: CASSLGAGTYEQYF. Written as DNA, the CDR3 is TGTGCCAGCAGCTTGGGGGCAGGCACCTACGAGCAGTACTTC.

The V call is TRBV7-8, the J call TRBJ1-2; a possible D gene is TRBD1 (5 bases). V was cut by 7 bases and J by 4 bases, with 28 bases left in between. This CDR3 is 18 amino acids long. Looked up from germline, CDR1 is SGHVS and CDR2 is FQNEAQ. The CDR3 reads CASTRLPWGEGKIYGYTF. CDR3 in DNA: TGTGCCAGCACCAGACTACCCTGGGGGGAGGGGAAGATCTATGGCTACACCTTC.